The entry below gives a single TCR beta chain sequence along with its context. Its binding antigen is unknown. No much larger clone exists at a distance of one base, and base qualities are not known. For sequencing of the TCRbeta CDR3 region, genomic DNA was extracted from the sorted cells. TCRbeta CDR3 regions were sequenced using the immunoSEQ Assay. TCRdb carries this immuneACCESS record with in-frame sequences only. Its versions omit some clonotypes, under half of them owing to an unresolved V gene in the studies checked, with the rest unexplained. This sample holds around 58,000 clones; around 89% were observed only once. 1.1% to 1.5% of the sample goes to the ten largest clones. The trial excluded patients who had a history of autoimmune disease or were on systemic immunosuppression. Peripheral blood for TCR sequencing was collected from all dose cohorts at baseline, on cycle 4 day 1, and on cycle 7 day 1. The samples were taken from a phase I, first-in-human, multicenter, open-label dose-escalation trial of ivuxolimab. The trial enrolled adults with locally advanced or metastatic head and neck squamous cell, hepatocellular, melanoma or renal cell carcinoma. Before TCR sequencing, CD4+ and CD8+ T cells were separately sorted from peripheral blood.

This sample was included in a study of OX40 agonist ivuxolimab in advanced cancers. As for the study more broadly: Ivuxolimab, which targeted the costimulatory receptor OX40 (CD134), was an agonistic, fully human IgG2 monoclonal antibody. Intravenous ivuxolimab was administered to patients every 2 weeks at six dose levels: 0.01, 0.1, 0.3, 1.5, 3 and 10 mg/kg. Of the roughly 50 dose-escalation patients, hepatocellular carcinoma was present in 19, melanoma in approximately 15, renal cell carcinoma in 9 and head and neck cancer in 9. In the dose-escalation cohort, approximately 82% of patients were male, and the mean age was approximately 60 years, with a range of about 23 to 90. Patients were allowed to have had prior anti-PD-1, anti-PD-L1 or anti-CTLA-4 therapy, and 40% of the dose-escalation patients had previously received checkpoint inhibitors. Partial responses occurred in three dose-escalation patients: two with cutaneous melanoma and one with hepatocellular carcinoma. The point of sequencing TCRbeta in the periphery was to test whether ivuxolimab changed TCR sequence diversity and drove clonal T-cell expansion. The paper reports the monotherapy dose-escalation portion (N of about 47 patients) of the phase I ivuxolimab trial. General conclusions and limits of the study: Partial responders in the 0.1-3.0 mg/kg groups had among the lowest normalized peripheral clonal expansion, especially among CD8+ T cells. At doses from 0.1 to 3.0 mg/kg, clonal expansion was seen in both CD4+ and CD8+ blood T cells between baseline and week 6. On average, CD8+ T cells showed more expanded clones than CD4+ T cells after ivuxolimab. The antigen specificity of the peripheral T cells that underwent clonal expansion was not determined. Low levels of normalized T-cell clonal expansion were also seen in some patients who did not respond.

V and J are trimmed by 3 bases and 4 bases, and the gene matches miss 0 bases of the junction. The germline V gene provides CDR1 SGHVS and CDR2 FNYEAQ. The cysteine opens and the phenylalanine closes a CDR3 of 14 amino acids. The DNA shown is the 42-base CDR3, in frame from base 1. This TCR derives from an adult with an advanced solid tumor such as melanoma, head and neck, liver or kidney cancer. The chain employs TRBV7-6 and TRBJ2-1, with 10 central nucleotides matching TRBD2. The sequencing here drew on CD4+ or CD8+ T cells sorted from blood, taken in a trial of the OX40 agonist ivuxolimab. The nucleotide sequence is given as TGTGCCAGCAGCTTGACTAGCGGGTACAATGAGCAGTTCTTC. The encoded protein is CASSLTSGYNEQFF.